The clone carrying this T cell receptor (beta chain) has more than one count but fewer than ten. The data are from a study of control samples from healthy donors and cancer patients. Only in-frame clones appear in the TCRdb table, and some are missing; sequencing was by immunoSEQ multiplex PCR. The data show about 140,000 clones, with roughly 94% seen just once and less than 15% held by the top ten. The clonotype was recovered from a man aged 40-50 years in good health. Sequencing was carried out using blood.

The CDR3 bases are TGTGCCAGCAGTTTACAGGGTGGGGCCAACGTCCTGACTTTC. Its protein is CASSLQGGANVLTF. This chain joins TRBV28 and TRBJ2-6; tentative D call: TRBD1 (5 bases). Germline V gives CDR1 MDHEN, CDR2 SYDVKM. There are 14 residues in the CDR3. V was shortened by 2 bases and J by 3 bases, with 5 bases between the two germline ends.